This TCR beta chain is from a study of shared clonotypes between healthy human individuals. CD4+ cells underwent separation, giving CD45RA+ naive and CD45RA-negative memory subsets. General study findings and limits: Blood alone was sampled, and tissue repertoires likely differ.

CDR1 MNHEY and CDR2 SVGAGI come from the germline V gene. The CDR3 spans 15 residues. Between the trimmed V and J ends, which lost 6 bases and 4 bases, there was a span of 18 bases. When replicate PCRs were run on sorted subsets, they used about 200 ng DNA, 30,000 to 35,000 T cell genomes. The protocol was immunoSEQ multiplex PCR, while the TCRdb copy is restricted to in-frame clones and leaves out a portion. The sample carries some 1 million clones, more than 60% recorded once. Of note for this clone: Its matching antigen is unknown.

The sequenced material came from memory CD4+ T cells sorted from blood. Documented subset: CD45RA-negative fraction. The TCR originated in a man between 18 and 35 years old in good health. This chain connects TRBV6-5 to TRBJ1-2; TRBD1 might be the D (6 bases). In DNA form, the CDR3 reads TGTGCCAGCAGAATCAAGGGACACTCCAGCTATGGCTACACCTTC. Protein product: CASRIKGHSSYGYTF.